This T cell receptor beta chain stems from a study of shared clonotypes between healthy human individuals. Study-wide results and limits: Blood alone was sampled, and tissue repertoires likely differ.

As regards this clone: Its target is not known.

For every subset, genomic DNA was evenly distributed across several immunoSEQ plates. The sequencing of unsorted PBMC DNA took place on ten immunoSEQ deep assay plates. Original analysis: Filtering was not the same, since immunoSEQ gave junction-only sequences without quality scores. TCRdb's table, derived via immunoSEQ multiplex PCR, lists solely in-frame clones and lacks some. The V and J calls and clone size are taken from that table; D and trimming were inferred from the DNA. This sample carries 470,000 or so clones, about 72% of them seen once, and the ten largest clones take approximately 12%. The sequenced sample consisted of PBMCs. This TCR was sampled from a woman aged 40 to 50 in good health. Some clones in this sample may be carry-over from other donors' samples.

The DNA for the CDR3 is TGTGCCAGCAGTTACTCCTCCGGCGAGCAGTACTTC. Translated: CASSYSSGEQYF. The chain employs TRBV6-5 and TRBJ2-7; D call uncertain. Trimming removed 0 bases from V and 6 bases from J, with 6 bases in between. The length of the CDR3 is 12 residues. Germline V gene lookup returns CDR1 MNHEY and CDR2 SVGAGI.